Below, 10 T cell receptor beta chains from the same sample are listed, as sequenced in a study of OX40 agonist ivuxolimab in advanced cancers. Libraries were prepared by immunoSEQ multiplex PCR; TCRdb keeps only in-frame clonotypes and omits some of them. The sample consists of about 95,000 clones, about 91% of them appearing once. Specimen: CD4+ or CD8+ T cells sorted from blood, collected in a trial of the OX40 agonist ivuxolimab. The source of these receptors is an adult with an advanced solid tumor such as melanoma, head and neck, liver or kidney cancer.

This chain links TRBV21-1 with TRBJ2-4; TRBD2, the table's D call, was not compared with the DNA. TRBV21-1 is termed a pseudogene. The CDR3 contains 16 residues. The CDR3 nucleotides read TGTGCCAGCAGCAAAGCACTAGCGGGAGGAAGGGGCATTCAGTACTTC. Its protein product is CASSKALAGGRGIQYF.

The rearrangement joins TRBV7-9 to TRBJ2-1; 9 bases are shared with TRBD1. The CDR3 is 15 residues long. V shed 5 bases, J shed 1 base, and the junction held 3 bases outside the gene matches. Germline-derived CDR1 and CDR2 are SEHNR and FQNEAQ (reference sequence). Written as DNA, the CDR3 is TGTGCCAGCAGCCAGGACAGGGGTTCCTACAATGAGCAGTTCTTC. Protein product: CASSQDRGSYNEQFF.

J is TRBJ1-1 and V is TRBV11-2; 7 bases align to TRBD1. Looked up from germline, CDR1 is SGHAT and CDR2 is FQNNGV. Trimming cost V 5 bases and J 6 bases; bases outside gene matches: 6. The length of the CDR3 is 13 residues. CDR3 in DNA: TGTGCCAGCAGCCTGGGACAGATCGCTGAAGCTTTCTTT. Protein sequence: CASSLGQIAEAFF.

The chain combines TRBV7-6 with TRBJ2-2; tentatively, D is TRBD2 (6 bases). There are 15 residues in the CDR3. Germline lookup yields CDR1 SGHVS and CDR2 FNYEAQ. V was cut by 1 base and J by 6 bases, with 12 bases left in between. DNA for the CDR3: TGTGCCAGCAGCTTAGTGGTTACGGGGGCCGGGGAGCTGTTTTTT. Residues: CASSLVVTGAGELFF.

V and J are TRBV11-3 and TRBJ1-1; the match to TRBD1 covers 8 bases. The ends lost 5 bases at V and 6 bases at J; junction bases unmatched: 5. There are 13 residues in the CDR3. Germline V lookup: CDR1 SGHNT, CDR2 YENEEA. The chain's CDR3 is CASSPGQGAEAFF. The CDR3, as DNA: TGTGCCAGCAGCCCCGGACAGGGCGCTGAAGCTTTCTTT.

This chain joins TRBV27 and TRBJ2-1; TRBD1 might be the D (5 bases). V gave up 3 bases and J gave up 0 bases, with 15 bases separating them. The CDR3 extends over 17 amino acids. The germline V gene has CDR1 MNHEY and CDR2 SMNVEV (reference sequence). CDR3 in DNA: TGTGCCAGCAGTTTTGTTAGACAGCGCTTCTCCTACAATGAGCAGTTCTTC. Translation: CASSFVRQRFSYNEQFF.

In this sample, this clone turned up a few times. V is TRBV28 and J is TRBJ1-2; a possible D gene is TRBD1 (5 bases). This CDR3 contains 13 residues. Germline CDR1 reads MDHEN; CDR2 reads SYDVKM. Between the trimmed V and J ends, which lost 7 bases and 9 bases, there was a span of 18 bases. The DNA for the CDR3 is TGTGCCAGCACCTCCCCACGGGACGTGAGCTACACCTTC. Its protein is CASTSPRDVSYTF.

CDR3 coding DNA: TGTGCCAGCAGCTTTAATCAGGGAGACTACGAGCAGTACTTC. Its translation is CASSFNQGDYEQYF. The chain couples TRBV11-2 to TRBJ2-7; D possibly uses TRBD1 or TRBD2 (5 bases each). Looked up from germline, CDR1 is SGHAT and CDR2 is FQNNGV. Trimming removed 3 bases at V and 3 bases at J, with 12 bases between. This CDR3 comprises 14 residues.

The J gene is TRBJ2-5, the V gene TRBV18, with 9 bases identical to TRBD1. Germline lookup yields CDR1 KGHSH and CDR2 LQKENI. The J segment lost 5 bases and the V segment lost 2 bases, leaving 6 bases of the junction unmatched. The CDR3 consists of 15 residues. The CDR3 DNA reads TGTGCCAGCTCACCAAAGACAGGGGGTAGGGAGACCCAGTACTTC. Amino acid sequence: CASSPKTGGRETQYF.

The chain joins TRBV28 to TRBJ1-5, with 7 bases matching TRBD1. Germline trimming cut 5 bases from V and 2 bases from J; bases unmatched to any gene: 6. CDR1 and CDR2 (germline): MDHEN, SYDVKM. The CDR3 runs to 15 residues. As DNA, the CDR3 is TGTGCCAGCAGTATGTGGCAGGGGGGCAATCAGCCCCAGCATTTT. This translates into CASSMWQGGNQPQHF. Based on the CDR3 plus reference TRBV28 and TRBJ1-5, the full variable domain is DVKVTQSSRYLVKRTGEKVFLECVQDMDHENMFWYRQDPGLGLRLIYFSYDVKMKEKGDIPEGYSVSREKKERFSLILESASTNQTSMYLCASSMWQGGNQPQHFGDGTRLSIL.